This is a list of T cell receptor beta chains from one sample in a study of blood T cell repertoires in COVID-19. Repertoires were generated with immunoSEQ multiplex PCR, while TCRdb's copy carries only in-frame clones and drops some. This sample has some 300,000 clones, with over 75% found just once. Sequenced: PBMCs or T cells enriched from blood (not recorded which). The receptor source for this set is a woman aged 25 to 39 who had recovered from COVID-19. Both conserved end residues are part of each CDR3. Fields, in order: CDR3 protein, CDR3 DNA, V gene, CDR3 length, D gene, J gene, clone size. A D gene is named only where the DNA matches it firmly. Clone size appears in some rows only: once, few, many, or a class for an expanded clone.

cdr3_aa: CASSKGVGATYEQYF
cdr3_nt: TGTGCCAGCTCAAAGGGGGTAGGGGCTACCTACGAGCAGTACTTC
v_call: TRBV18
cdr3_length: 15
d_call: -
j_call: TRBJ2-7
clone_size: -

cdr3_aa: CAWSGQQGEKLFF
cdr3_nt: TGTGCCTGGAGTGGGCAGCAGGGTGAAAAACTGTTTTTT
v_call: TRBV30
cdr3_length: 13
d_call: -
j_call: TRBJ1-4
clone_size: -

cdr3_aa: CASGRADQPQHF
cdr3_nt: TGTGCCAGCGGCAGGGCCGATCAGCCCCAGCATTTT
v_call: TRBV7-9
cdr3_length: 12
d_call: -
j_call: TRBJ1-5
clone_size: -

cdr3_aa: CASRPTGIYGYTF
cdr3_nt: TGTGCCAGCAGACCCACAGGGATCTATGGCTACACCTTC
v_call: TRBV12-3/TRBV12-4
cdr3_length: 13
d_call: -
j_call: TRBJ1-2
clone_size: -

cdr3_aa: CARAFFPRNIQYF
cdr3_nt: TGCGCCAGGGCCTTTTTTCCTAGAAACATTCAGTACTTC
v_call: TRBV10-1
cdr3_length: 13
d_call: -
j_call: TRBJ2-4
clone_size: -

cdr3_aa: CASSQLTGFNSPLHF
cdr3_nt: TGCGCCAGCAGCCAATTGACAGGGTTCAACTCACCCCTCCACTTT
v_call: TRBV4-3
cdr3_length: 15
d_call: TRBD1
j_call: TRBJ1-6
clone_size: few

cdr3_aa: CASQGPGNTIYF
cdr3_nt: TGTGCCAGCCAGGGCCCTGGAAACACCATATATTTT
v_call: TRBV14
cdr3_length: 12
d_call: -
j_call: TRBJ1-3
clone_size: -

cdr3_aa: CATSRDRGQGSPLHF
cdr3_nt: TGTGCCACCAGCAGGGACAGGGGGCAAGGGTCACCCCTCCACTTT
v_call: TRBV15
cdr3_length: 15
d_call: TRBD1
j_call: TRBJ1-6
clone_size: once

cdr3_aa: CASSLVRARNEQFF
cdr3_nt: TGTGCCAGCAGCTTAGTCAGGGCACGGAATGAGCAGTTCTTC
v_call: TRBV5-5
cdr3_length: 14
d_call: -
j_call: TRBJ2-1
clone_size: once

cdr3_aa: CASSRGGIEETQYF
cdr3_nt: TGTGCCAGCTCAAGGGGGGGGATCGAAGAGACCCAGTACTTC
v_call: TRBV18
cdr3_length: 14
d_call: -
j_call: TRBJ2-5
clone_size: once

cdr3_aa: CASSIYLQGGPYTEAFF
cdr3_nt: TGTGCCAGTAGTATATATCTTCAGGGGGGTCCCTACACTGAAGCTTTCTTT
v_call: TRBV19
cdr3_length: 17
d_call: TRBD1
j_call: TRBJ1-1
clone_size: -

cdr3_aa: CASSPLGTGFGNTIYF
cdr3_nt: TGTGCCAGCTCACCACTAGGGACAGGGTTCGGAAACACCATATATTTT
v_call: TRBV18
cdr3_length: 16
d_call: TRBD1
j_call: TRBJ1-3
clone_size: -

cdr3_aa: CASSPLPGGGNTIYF
cdr3_nt: TGTGCCAGCTCACCACTTCCGGGAGGGGGAAACACCATATATTTT
v_call: TRBV18
cdr3_length: 15
d_call: -
j_call: TRBJ1-3
clone_size: -

cdr3_aa: CASRSGGGYEQYF
cdr3_nt: TGCGCCAGCCGTTCAGGAGGTGGCTACGAGCAGTACTTC
v_call: TRBV23-1
cdr3_length: 13
d_call: -
j_call: TRBJ2-7
clone_size: once

cdr3_aa: CASSLNLYRGHGYTF
cdr3_nt: TGTGCCAGCAGCCTTAATCTCTACAGGGGGCATGGCTACACCTTC
v_call: TRBV6-5
cdr3_length: 15
d_call: TRBD1
j_call: TRBJ1-2
clone_size: -

cdr3_aa: CASSEHRPGDSTDTQYF
cdr3_nt: TGTGCCAGCAGTGAGCATCGTCCGGGGGACAGCACAGATACGCAGTATTTT
v_call: TRBV6-1
cdr3_length: 17
d_call: -
j_call: TRBJ2-3
clone_size: -

cdr3_aa: CASEGGSLNEQFF
cdr3_nt: TGCGCCAGCGAGGGCGGGAGCCTCAATGAGCAGTTCTTC
v_call: TRBV10-2
cdr3_length: 13
d_call: TRBD2
j_call: TRBJ2-1
clone_size: -

cdr3_aa: CASSPGDSLYSNQPQHF
cdr3_nt: TGCGCCAGCAGCCCCGGGGACAGCCTTTATAGCAATCAGCCCCAGCATTTT
v_call: TRBV5-1
cdr3_length: 17
d_call: TRBD1
j_call: TRBJ1-5
clone_size: few

cdr3_aa: CASSLDSGNQPQHF
cdr3_nt: TGCGCCAGCAGTCTGGACTCGGGTAATCAGCCCCAGCATTTT
v_call: TRBV5-1
cdr3_length: 14
d_call: -
j_call: TRBJ1-5
clone_size: -

cdr3_aa: CASSQAQGTSGGTDTQYF
cdr3_nt: TGTGCCAGCAGCCAAGCCCAGGGGACTAGCGGGGGGACAGATACGCAGTATTTT
v_call: TRBV4-2
cdr3_length: 18
d_call: TRBD2
j_call: TRBJ2-3
clone_size: -

cdr3_aa: CASGGFGSTEAFF
cdr3_nt: TGCGCCAGCGGTGGGTTTGGGAGCACTGAAGCTTTCTTT
v_call: TRBV5-1
cdr3_length: 13
d_call: -
j_call: TRBJ1-1
clone_size: -

cdr3_aa: CASSHPLGTREGRDEQFF
cdr3_nt: TGCGCCAGCAGCCACCCCCTTGGGACGCGGGAGGGCCGGGATGAGCAGTTCTTC
v_call: TRBV4-1
cdr3_length: 18
d_call: TRBD2
j_call: TRBJ2-1
clone_size: -

cdr3_aa: CASSPPGQWNSPLHF
cdr3_nt: TGTGCCAGCAGTCCACCGGGACAATGGAATTCACCCCTCCACTTT
v_call: TRBV5-4
cdr3_length: 15
d_call: -
j_call: TRBJ1-6
clone_size: once

cdr3_aa: CASSLMGAADTQYF
cdr3_nt: TGTGCCAGCAGTTTAATGGGGGCGGCAGATACGCAGTATTTT
v_call: TRBV27
cdr3_length: 14
d_call: -
j_call: TRBJ2-3
clone_size: -

cdr3_aa: CASRELTSAYEQYF
cdr3_nt: TGTGCCAGCAGAGAGTTGACTAGCGCCTACGAGCAGTACTTC
v_call: TRBV7-9
cdr3_length: 14
d_call: TRBD2
j_call: TRBJ2-7
clone_size: -

cdr3_aa: CASSLKGVNYEQYF
cdr3_nt: TGCGCCAGCAGCTTGAAGGGGGTTAACTACGAGCAGTACTTC
v_call: TRBV5-1
cdr3_length: 14
d_call: -
j_call: TRBJ2-7
clone_size: -

cdr3_aa: CASSQGGQGAPSYEQYF
cdr3_nt: TGCGCCAGCAGCCAAGGAGGACAGGGGGCGCCGTCCTACGAGCAGTACTTC
v_call: TRBV4-1
cdr3_length: 17
d_call: TRBD1
j_call: TRBJ2-7
clone_size: -